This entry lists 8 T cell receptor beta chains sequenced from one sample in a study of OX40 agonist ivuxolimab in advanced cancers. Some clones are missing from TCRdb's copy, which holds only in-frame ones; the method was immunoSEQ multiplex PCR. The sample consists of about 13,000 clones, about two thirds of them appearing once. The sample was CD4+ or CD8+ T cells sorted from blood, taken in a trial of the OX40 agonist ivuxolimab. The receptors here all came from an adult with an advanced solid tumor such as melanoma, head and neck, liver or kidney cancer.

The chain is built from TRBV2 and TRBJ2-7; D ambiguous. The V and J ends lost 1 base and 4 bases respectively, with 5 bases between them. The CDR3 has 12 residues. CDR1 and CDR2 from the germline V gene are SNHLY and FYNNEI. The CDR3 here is CASSEGSYEQYF. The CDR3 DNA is TGTGCCAGCAGTGAAGGGTCTTACGAGCAGTACTTC.

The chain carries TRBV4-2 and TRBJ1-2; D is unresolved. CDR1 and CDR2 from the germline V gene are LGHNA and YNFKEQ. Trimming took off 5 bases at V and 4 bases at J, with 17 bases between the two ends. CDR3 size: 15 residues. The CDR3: CASSISAKKTYGYTF. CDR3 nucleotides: TGTGCCAGCAGCATTTCAGCCAAAAAGACCTATGGCTACACCTTC.

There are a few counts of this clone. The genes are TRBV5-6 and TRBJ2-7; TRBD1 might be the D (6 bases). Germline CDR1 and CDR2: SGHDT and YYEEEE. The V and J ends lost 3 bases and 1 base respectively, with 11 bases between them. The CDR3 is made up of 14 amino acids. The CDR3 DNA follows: TGTGCCAGCAGCTCCGGGACACCGTCCTACGAGCAGTACTTC. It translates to CASSSGTPSYEQYF.

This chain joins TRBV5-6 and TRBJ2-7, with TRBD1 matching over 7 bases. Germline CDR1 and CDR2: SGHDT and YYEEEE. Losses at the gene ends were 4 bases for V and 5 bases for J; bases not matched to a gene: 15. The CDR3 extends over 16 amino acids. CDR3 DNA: TGTGCCAGCAGCCTGATGGGAACACAGGGGATGGACGAGCAGTACTTC. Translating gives CASSLMGTQGMDEQYF.

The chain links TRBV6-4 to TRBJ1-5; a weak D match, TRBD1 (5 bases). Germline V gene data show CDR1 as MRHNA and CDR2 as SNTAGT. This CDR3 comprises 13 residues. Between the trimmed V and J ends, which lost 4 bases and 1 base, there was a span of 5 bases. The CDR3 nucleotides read TGTGCCAGCAGTGGGGACAGCAATCAGCCCCAGCATTTT. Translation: CASSGDSNQPQHF.

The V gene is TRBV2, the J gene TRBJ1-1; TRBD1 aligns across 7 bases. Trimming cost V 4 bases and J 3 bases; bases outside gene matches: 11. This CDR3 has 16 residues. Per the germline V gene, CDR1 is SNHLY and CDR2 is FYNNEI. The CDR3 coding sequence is TGTGCCAGCAGTGTTTTGGGGACAGCGGTTGACACTGAAGCTTTCTTT. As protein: CASSVLGTAVDTEAFF.

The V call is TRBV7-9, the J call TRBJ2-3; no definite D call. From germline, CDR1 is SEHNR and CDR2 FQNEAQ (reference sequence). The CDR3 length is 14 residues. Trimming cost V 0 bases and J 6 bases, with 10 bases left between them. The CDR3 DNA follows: TGTGCCAGCAGCTTAGCGCTGGGCGTCGATACGCAGTATTTT. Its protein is CASSLALGVDTQYF.

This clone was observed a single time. The CDR3 here is CASSSPGQDHEQYF. CDR3 sequence (DNA): TGTGCCAGCAGTTCCCCTGGACAGGACCACGAGCAGTACTTC. The chain combines TRBV28 with TRBJ2-7, with TRBD1 matching 7 bases. Unmatched junction bases numbered 8, after V lost 4 bases and J lost 5 bases. CDR3 size: 14 residues. Germline CDR1 is MDHEN and CDR2 is SYDVKM. Using reference TRBV28 and TRBJ2-7 for the parts outside the CDR3, the full variable domain is DVKVTQSSRYLVKRTGEKVFLECVQDMDHENMFWYRQDPGLGLRLIYFSYDVKMKEKGDIPEGYSVSREKKERFSLILESASTNQTSMYLCASSSPGQDHEQYFGPGTRLTVT.